The TCR beta chain under discussion was sequenced for a study of regulatory T cells in long-lasting Graves disease. The study, taken as a whole, reports: It was peripheral blood alone, not thyroid tissue, that was studied.

With respect to this clonotype: Its antigen is unidentified.

Researchers made TCR beta libraries by using iRepertoire HTBI primers and running Arm-PCR on CDR3 regions. TCRdb analysed the multiplex PCR reads with MiXCR anew, one entry per CDR3 protein. The data hold hundreds of thousands of distinct CDR3 sequences, with about 30% observed a single time. As for time point: persistent/refractory GD, antithyroid drugs over 5 years with positive TRAb. Following extraction of RNA from PBMCs, that RNA was used to make the TCR library. All patients originated from an endocrinology department located in Xi'an, China. A peripheral blood sample, roughly 8.5 milliliters in volume, was drawn into EDTA tubes. The source was peripheral blood mononuclear cells (PBMCs), collected when the disease was refractory, from a patient treated with antithyroid drugs. The origin of this receptor is a female donor with Graves disease.

CDR3 DNA: TGCAGCTCCCGGGACAGGGTTCAGCAGTACTTC. It codes for CSSRDRVQQYF. The J gene is TRBJ2-7, the V gene TRBV29-1, with 9 positions matching TRBD1. The CDR3 contains 11 residues. The trim removed 8 bases at V and 8 bases at J, leaving 7 bases unmatched. CDR1 SQVTM and CDR2 ANQGSEA come from the germline V gene.